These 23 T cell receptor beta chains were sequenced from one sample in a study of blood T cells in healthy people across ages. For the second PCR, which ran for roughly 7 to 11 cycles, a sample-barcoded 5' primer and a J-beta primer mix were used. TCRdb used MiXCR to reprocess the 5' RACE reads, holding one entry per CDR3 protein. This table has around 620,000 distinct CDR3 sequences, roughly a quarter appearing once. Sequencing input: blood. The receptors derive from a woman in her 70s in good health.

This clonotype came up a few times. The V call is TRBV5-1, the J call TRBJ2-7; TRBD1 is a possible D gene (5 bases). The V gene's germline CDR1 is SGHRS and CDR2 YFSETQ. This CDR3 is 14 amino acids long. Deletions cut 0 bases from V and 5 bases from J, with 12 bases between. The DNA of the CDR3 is TGCGCCAGCAGCTTGGAGGTTCAGGGAAACGAGCAGTACTTC. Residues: CASSLEVQGNEQYF.

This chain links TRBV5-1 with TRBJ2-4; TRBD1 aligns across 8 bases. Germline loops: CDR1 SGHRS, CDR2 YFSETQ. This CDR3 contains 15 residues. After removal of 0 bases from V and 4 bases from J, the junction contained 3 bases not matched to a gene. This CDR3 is CASSLVGQAKNIQYF. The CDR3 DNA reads TGCGCCAGCAGCTTGGTGGGACAGGCTAAAAACATTCAGTACTTC.

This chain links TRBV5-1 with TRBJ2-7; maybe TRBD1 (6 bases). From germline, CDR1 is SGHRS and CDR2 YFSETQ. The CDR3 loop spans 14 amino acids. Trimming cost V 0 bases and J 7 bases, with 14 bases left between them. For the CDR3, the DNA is TGCGCCAGCAGCTTGGGGGACAAACCGCTGGAGCAGTACTTC. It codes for CASSLGDKPLEQYF.

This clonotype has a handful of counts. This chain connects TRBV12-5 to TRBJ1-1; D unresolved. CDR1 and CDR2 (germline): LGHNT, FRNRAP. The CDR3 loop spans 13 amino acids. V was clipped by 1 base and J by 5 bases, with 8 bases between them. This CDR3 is CASGLERGTEAFF. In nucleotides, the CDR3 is TGTGCTAGTGGTTTGGAACGTGGGACTGAAGCTTTCTTT.

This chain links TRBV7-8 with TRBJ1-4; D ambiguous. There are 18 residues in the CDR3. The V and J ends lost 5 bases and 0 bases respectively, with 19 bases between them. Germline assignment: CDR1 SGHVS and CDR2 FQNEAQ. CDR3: CASSPLLGIRPTNEKLFF. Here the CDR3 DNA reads TGTGCCAGCAGCCCCCTCCTCGGAATCCGCCCAACTAATGAAAAACTGTTTTTT.

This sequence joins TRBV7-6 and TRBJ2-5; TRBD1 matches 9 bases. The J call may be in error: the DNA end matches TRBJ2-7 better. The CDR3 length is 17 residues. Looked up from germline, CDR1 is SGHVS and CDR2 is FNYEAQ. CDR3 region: CASSLVPPGDRAYEQYF. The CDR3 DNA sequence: TGTGCCAGCAGCTTAGTCCCACCCGGGGACAGGGCCTACGAGCAGTACTTC.

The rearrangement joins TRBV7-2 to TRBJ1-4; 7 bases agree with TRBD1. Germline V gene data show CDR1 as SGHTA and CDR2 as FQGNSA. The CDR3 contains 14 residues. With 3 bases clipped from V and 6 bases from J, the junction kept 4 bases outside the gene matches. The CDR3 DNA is TGTGCCAGCAGCTTGAGGGGGCTTTATGAAAAACTGTTTTTT. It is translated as CASSLRGLYEKLFF.

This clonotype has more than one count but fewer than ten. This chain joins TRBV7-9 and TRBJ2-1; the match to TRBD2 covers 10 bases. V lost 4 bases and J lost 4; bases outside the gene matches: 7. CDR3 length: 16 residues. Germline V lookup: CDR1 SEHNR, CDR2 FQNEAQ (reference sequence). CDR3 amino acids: CASSSLAGEKYNEQFF. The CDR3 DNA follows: TGTGCCAGCAGCTCTCTAGCGGGGGAGAAATACAATGAGCAGTTCTTC.

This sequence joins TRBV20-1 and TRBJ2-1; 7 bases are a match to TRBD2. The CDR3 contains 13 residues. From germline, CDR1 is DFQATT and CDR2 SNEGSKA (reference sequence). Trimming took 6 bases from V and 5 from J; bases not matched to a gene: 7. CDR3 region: CSARGTINNEQFF. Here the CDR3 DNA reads TGCAGTGCCCGGGGGACTATTAACAATGAGCAGTTCTTC.

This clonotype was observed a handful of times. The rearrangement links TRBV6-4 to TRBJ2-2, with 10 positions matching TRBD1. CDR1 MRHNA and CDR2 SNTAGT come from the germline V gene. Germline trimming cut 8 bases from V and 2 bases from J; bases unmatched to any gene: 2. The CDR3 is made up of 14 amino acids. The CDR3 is CASGTGDNTGELFF. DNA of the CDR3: TGTGCCAGCGGGACAGGGGACAACACCGGGGAGCTGTTTTTT.

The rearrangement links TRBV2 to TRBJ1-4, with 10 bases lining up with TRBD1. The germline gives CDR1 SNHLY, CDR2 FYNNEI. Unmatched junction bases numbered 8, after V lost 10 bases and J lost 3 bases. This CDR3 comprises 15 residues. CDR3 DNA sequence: TGTGCCATTTCGGGACAGGGGAACCCTAATGAAAAACTGTTTTTT. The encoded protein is CAISGQGNPNEKLFF.

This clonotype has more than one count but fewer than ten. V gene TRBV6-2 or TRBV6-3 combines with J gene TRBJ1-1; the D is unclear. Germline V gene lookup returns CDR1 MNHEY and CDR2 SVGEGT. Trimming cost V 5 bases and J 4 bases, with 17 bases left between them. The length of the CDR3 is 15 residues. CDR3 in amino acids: CASSTLMGVVTEAFF. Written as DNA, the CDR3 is TGTGCCAGCAGTACCCTGATGGGAGTGGTCACTGAAGCTTTCTTT.

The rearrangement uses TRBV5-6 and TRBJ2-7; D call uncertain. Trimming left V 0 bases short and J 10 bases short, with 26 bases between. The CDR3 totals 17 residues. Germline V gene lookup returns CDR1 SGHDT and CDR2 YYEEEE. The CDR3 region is CASSLDPTTSRPYGQYF. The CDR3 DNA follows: TGTGCCAGCAGCTTGGACCCGACAACATCGCGTCCCTACGGACAGTACTTC.

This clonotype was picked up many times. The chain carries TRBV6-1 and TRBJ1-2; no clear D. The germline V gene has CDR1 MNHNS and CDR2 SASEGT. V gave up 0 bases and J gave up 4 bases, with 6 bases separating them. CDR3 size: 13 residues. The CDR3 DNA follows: TGTGCCAGCAGTGAAGCAGGGCGCTATGGCTACACCTTC. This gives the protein CASSEAGRYGYTF.

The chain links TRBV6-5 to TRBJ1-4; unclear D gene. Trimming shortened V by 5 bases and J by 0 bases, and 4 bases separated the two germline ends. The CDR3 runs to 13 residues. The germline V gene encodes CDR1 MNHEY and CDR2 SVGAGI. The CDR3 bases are TGTGCCAGCAGTCGCGCAACTAATGAAAAACTGTTTTTT. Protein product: CASSRATNEKLFF.

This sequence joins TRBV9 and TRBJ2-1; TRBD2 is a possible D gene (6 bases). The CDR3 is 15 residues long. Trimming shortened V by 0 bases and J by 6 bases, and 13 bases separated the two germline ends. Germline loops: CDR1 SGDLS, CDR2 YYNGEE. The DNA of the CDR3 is TGTGCCAGCAGCGTAGTCGGGGGATTACTCAATGAGCAGTTCTTC. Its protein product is CASSVVGGLLNEQFF.

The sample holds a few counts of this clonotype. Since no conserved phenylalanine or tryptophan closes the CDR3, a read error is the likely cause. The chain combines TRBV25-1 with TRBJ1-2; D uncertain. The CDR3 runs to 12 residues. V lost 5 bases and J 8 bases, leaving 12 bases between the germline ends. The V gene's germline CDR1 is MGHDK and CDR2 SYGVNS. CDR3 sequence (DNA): TGTGCCAGCAGTCAACCCCTAGGCGGCTACACCCTC. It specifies CASSQPLGGYTL.

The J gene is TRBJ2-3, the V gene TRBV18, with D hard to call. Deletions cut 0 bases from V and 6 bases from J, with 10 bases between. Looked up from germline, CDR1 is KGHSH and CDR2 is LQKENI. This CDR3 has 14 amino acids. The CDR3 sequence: CASSPPGSRDTQYF. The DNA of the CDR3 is TGTGCCAGCTCACCACCTGGTTCTCGGGATACGCAGTATTTT.

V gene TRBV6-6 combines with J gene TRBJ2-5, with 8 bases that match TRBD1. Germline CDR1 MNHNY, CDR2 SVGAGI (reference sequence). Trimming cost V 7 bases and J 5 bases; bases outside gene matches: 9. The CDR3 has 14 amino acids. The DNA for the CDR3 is TGTGCCAGCAATAGACGGGACAGGTCGGAGACCCAGTACTTC. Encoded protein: CASNRRDRSETQYF.

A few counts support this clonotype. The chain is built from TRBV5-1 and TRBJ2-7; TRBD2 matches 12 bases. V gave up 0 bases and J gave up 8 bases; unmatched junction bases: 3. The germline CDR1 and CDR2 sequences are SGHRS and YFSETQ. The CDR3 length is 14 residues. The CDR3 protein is CASSLDGLAGQQYF. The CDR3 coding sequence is TGCGCCAGCAGCTTGGACGGACTAGCGGGGCAGCAGTACTTC.

For the CDR3, the DNA is TGCAGTGCTAGGACAGGGGGTAATTCACCCCTCCACTTT. Protein sequence: CSARTGGNSPLHF. This rearrangement joins TRBV20-1 to TRBJ1-6; TRBD1 aligns across 9 bases. This CDR3 has 13 residues. Germline loops: CDR1 DFQATT, CDR2 SNEGSKA (reference sequence). The V and J ends lost 3 bases and 6 bases, in that order; junction bases with no gene match: 0.

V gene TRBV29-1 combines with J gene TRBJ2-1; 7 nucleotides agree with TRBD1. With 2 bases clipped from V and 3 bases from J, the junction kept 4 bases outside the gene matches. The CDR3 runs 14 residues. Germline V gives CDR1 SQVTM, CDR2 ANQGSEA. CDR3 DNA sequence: TGCAGCGTTGAACAGGCAGGGGGCTACAATGAGCAGTTCTTC. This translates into CSVEQAGGYNEQFF.

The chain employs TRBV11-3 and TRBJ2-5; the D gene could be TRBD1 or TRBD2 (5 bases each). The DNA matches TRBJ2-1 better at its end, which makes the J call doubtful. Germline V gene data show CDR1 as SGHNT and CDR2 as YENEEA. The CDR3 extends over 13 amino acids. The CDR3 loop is CASSDSGLNEQFF. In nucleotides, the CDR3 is TGTGCCAGCAGCGACAGCGGCTTGAATGAGCAGTTCTTC.